This T cell receptor beta chain was obtained from a study of vaccination effects on CD4 cells after COVID-19. ViraFEST assay sequencing came after antigen-specific CD4+ T cells were expanded with viral peptide pools. Having been cultured for ten to eleven days, the cells underwent CD4+ T cell isolation. Participants were given two doses of BNT162b2 or mRNA-1273 vaccine. Comments on this clone: Its target is unknown.

The method was immunoSEQ multiplex PCR; TCRdb's version includes in-frame clones alone and lacks a portion of them. Of just under 60,000 clones listed, approximately 78% were seen once; the top ten hold just under 2%. The germline CDR1 and CDR2 sequences are KGHDR and SFDVKD. The CDR3 is 18 residues long. V gave up 5 bases and J gave up 0 bases, with 18 bases separating them. The sequence was collected from a human donor who received a COVID-19 vaccine. Source: CD4+ T cells from PBMCs cultured with HCoV-OC43 spike peptides, taken after COVID-19 vaccination. Stated subset: HCoV-OC43 spike overlapping peptide pool stimulation. J is TRBJ2-2 and V is TRBV24-1; tentative D call: TRBD1 (5 bases). CDR3 sequence reads: CATSAVGRDPPNTGELFF. CDR3 in DNA: TGTGCCACCAGTGCGGTGGGCAGGGATCCCCCGAACACCGGGGAGCTGTTTTTT.